The 5 T cell receptor beta chains below all came from one sample that was sequenced in a study of T cell responses to AZD1222 COVID-19 vaccine. The data were produced by immunoSEQ multiplex PCR, yet TCRdb's version contains in-frame clones alone and is incomplete. The table lists some 200,000 clones, around nine tenths of them singletons. Sample: peripheral blood, taken 28 days after the second dose of the MenACWY control vaccine. The receptors shown here come from an adult who received the MenACWY meningococcal vaccine as a control.

The chain carries TRBV10-1 and TRBJ2-2; 10 bases are shared with TRBD2. The germline gives CDR1 WNHNN, CDR2 SYGVQD (reference sequence). Trimming removed 3 bases from V and 8 bases from J; junction bases left unmatched: 6. CDR3 size: 15 residues. Here the CDR3 DNA reads TGCGCCAGCAGTGAAATAGCGGGAGGAGCAGGGGAGCTGTTTTTT. Its protein product is CASSEIAGGAGELFF.

V and J are TRBV5-1 and TRBJ2-1; no definite D call. The CDR3 has 15 amino acids. Looked up from germline, CDR1 is SGHRS and CDR2 is YFSETQ. V lost 5 bases to trimming and J lost 2 bases, with 14 bases between them. This chain's CDR3 is CASRDGLAAYNEQFF. CDR3 coding DNA: TGCGCCAGCAGGGACGGGTTAGCTGCCTACAATGAGCAGTTCTTC.

About this clone itself: This sample also contains other DNA sequences that code for the same CDR3. The chain joins TRBV7-2 to TRBJ2-7; possibly TRBD1 for D (5 bases). The CDR3 has 13 amino acids. Per germline, CDR1 SGHTA and CDR2 FQGNSA. V lost 1 base and J 4 bases, leaving 8 bases between the germline ends. The CDR3 DNA follows: TGTGCCAGCAGCTTAGGTACAGGATACGAGCAGTACTTC. Residues: CASSLGTGYEQYF.

The CDR3 sequence: CASSLGQGGEKLFF. The CDR3, as DNA: TGTGCCAGCAGCCTTGGACAGGGGGGTGAAAAACTGTTTTTT. The chain couples TRBV7-9 to TRBJ1-4; 10 nucleotides align to TRBD1. This CDR3 spans 14 amino acids. Germline V gene sequence: CDR1 SEHNR, CDR2 FQNEAQ (reference sequence). With 5 bases clipped from V and 7 bases from J, the junction kept 4 bases outside the gene matches. Full variable domain (outside the CDR3, taken from reference TRBV7-9 and TRBJ1-4): DTGVSQNPRHKITKRGQNVTFRCDPISEHNRLYWYRQTLGQGPEFLTYFQNEAQLEKSRLLSDRFSAERPKGSFSTLEIQRTEQGDSAMYLCASSLGQGGEKLFFGSGTQLSVL.

The J gene is TRBJ2-7, the V gene TRBV5-4; 10 nucleotides match TRBD1. The CDR3 spans 13 residues. The V segment lost 9 bases and the J segment 5 bases; nucleotides outside the gene matches: 8. In germline, CDR1 is SGHNT, CDR2 YYREEE (reference sequence). As DNA, the CDR3 is TGTGCCACCCGACAGGGGGCTCTCCACGAGCAGTACTTC. Amino acid sequence: CATRQGALHEQYF.